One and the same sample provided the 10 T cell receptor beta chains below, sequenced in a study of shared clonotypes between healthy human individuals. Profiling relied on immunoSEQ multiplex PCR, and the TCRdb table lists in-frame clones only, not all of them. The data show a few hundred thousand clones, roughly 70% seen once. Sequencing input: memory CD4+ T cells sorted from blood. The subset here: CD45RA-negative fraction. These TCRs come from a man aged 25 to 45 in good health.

The CDR3 loop reads CASSLGLLNTGELFF. The CDR3 nucleotides read TGTGCCAGCAGCCTGGGACTTCTCAACACCGGGGAGCTGTTTTTT. The rearrangement joins TRBV7-3 to TRBJ2-2, with TRBD2 as a possible D gene (6 bases). The V end was cut by 5 bases, the J end by 2 bases, with 12 bases between. The germline V gene encodes CDR1 SGHTA and CDR2 FQGTGA. This CDR3 is 15 amino acids long.

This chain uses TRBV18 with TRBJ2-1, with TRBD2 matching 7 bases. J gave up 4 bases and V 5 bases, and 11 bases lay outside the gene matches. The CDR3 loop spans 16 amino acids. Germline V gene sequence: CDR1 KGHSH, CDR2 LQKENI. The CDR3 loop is CASSSLTSRQYNEQFF. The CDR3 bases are TGTGCCAGCTCATCACTGACTAGCCGTCAGTACAATGAGCAGTTCTTC.

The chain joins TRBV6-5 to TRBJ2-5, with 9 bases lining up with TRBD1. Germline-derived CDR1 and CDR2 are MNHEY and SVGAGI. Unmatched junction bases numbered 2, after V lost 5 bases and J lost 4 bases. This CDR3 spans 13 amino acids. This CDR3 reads CASSAGQGETQYF. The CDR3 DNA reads TGTGCCAGCAGTGCGGGACAGGGAGAGACCCAGTACTTC.

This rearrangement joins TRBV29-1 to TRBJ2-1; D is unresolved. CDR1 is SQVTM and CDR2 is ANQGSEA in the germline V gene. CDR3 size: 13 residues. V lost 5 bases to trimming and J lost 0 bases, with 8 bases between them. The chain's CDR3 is CSVLRGSYNEQFF. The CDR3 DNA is TGCAGCGTTTTACGAGGCTCCTACAATGAGCAGTTCTTC.

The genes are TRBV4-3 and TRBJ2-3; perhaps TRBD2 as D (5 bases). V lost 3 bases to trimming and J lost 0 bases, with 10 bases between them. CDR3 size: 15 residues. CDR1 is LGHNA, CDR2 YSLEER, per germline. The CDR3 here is CASSQGGPSTDTQYF. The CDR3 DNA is TGCGCCAGCAGCCAGGGCGGGCCTAGCACAGATACGCAGTATTTT.

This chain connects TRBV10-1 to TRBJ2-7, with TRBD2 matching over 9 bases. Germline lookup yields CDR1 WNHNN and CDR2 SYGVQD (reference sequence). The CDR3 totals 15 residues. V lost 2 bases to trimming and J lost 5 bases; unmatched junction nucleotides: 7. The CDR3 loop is CASSEGSSGTNEQYF. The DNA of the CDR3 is TGCGCCAGCAGTGAGGGGTCTAGCGGGACTAACGAGCAGTACTTC.

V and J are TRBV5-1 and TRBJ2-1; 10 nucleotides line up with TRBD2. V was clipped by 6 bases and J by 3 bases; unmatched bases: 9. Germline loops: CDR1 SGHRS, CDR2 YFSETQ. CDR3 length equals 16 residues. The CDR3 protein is CASTPLSGRGYNEQFF. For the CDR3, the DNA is TGCGCCAGCACACCCCTAAGCGGGAGGGGCTACAATGAGCAGTTCTTC.

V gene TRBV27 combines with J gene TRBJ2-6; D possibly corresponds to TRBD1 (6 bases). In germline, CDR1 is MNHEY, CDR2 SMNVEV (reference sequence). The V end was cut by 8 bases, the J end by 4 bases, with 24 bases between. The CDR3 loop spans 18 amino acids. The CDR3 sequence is CASGQTASFFLGANVLTF. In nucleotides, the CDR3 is TGTGCCAGCGGACAGACAGCGTCCTTTTTTTTAGGGGCCAACGTCCTGACTTTC.

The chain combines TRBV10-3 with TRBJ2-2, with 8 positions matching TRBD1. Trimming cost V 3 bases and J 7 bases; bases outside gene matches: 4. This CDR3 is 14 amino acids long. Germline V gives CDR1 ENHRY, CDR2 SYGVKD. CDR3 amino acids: CAISEDRGNGELFF. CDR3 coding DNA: TGTGCCATCAGTGAAGACAGGGGCAACGGGGAGCTGTTTTTT.

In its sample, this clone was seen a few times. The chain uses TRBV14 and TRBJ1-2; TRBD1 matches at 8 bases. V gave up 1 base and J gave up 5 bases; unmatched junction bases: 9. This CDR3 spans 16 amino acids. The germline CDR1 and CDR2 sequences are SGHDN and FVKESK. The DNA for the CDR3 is TGTGCCAGCAGCCAAGTTGCAGGGGGCGCAGGATATGGCTACACCTTC. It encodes CASSQVAGGAGYGYTF.